This entry features one T cell receptor (beta chain) sequence. V lost 3 bases and J lost 4; bases outside the gene matches: 4. The CDR3 spans 15 residues. Germline V gene sequence: CDR1 LNHDA, CDR2 SQIVND (reference sequence). The sample originates from a study of blood T cell repertoires in COVID-19. The overall study: Material from acute and convalescent COVID-19 was sourced from the United States, Italy and Spain.

Clones were read by immunoSEQ multiplex PCR, and TCRdb kept only the in-frame ones, dropping some. The data hold about 55,000 clones, with 85% to 90% observed a single time. Source material: peripheral blood. The clonotype originates from a man between 60 and 75 years old with active COVID-19. V usage is TRBV19 and J usage is TRBJ2-2; 8 positions match TRBD1. CDR3: CASSIRQGLTGELFF. DNA of the CDR3: TGTGCCAGTAGTATTCGACAGGGGCTCACCGGGGAGCTGTTTTTT. The variable domain in full, completed from reference TRBV19 and TRBJ2-2, reads DGGITQSPKYLFRKEGQNVTLSCEQNLNHDAMYWYRQDPGQGLRLIYYSQIVNDFQKGDIAEGYSVSREKKESFPLTVTSAQKNPTAFYLCASSIRQGLTGELFFGEGSRLTVL.